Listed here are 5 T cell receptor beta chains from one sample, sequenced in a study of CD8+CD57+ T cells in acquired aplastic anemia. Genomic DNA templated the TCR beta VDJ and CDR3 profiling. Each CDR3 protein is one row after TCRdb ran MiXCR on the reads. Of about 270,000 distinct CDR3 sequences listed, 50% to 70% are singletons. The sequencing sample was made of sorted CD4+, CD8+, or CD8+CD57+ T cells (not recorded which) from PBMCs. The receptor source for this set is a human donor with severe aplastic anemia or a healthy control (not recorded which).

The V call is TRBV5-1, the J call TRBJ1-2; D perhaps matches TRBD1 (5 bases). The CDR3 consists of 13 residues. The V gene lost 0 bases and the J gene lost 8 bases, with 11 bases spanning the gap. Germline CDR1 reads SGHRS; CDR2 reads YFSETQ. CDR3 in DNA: TGCGCCAGCAGCTTGGAAGGGGCGGGAGGCTACACCTTC. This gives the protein CASSLEGAGGYTF.

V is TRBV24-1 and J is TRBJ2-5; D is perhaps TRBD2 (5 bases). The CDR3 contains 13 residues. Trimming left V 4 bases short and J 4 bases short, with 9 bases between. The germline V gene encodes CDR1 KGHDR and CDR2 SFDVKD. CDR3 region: CATSEMGRETQYF. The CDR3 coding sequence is TGTGCCACCAGTGAGATGGGGAGAGAGACCCAGTACTTC.

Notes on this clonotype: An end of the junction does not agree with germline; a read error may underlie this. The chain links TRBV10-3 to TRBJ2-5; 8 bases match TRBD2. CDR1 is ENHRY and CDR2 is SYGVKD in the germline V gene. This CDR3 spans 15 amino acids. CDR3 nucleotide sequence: TGTGCCACCAGTGCCCCCCTAGCGGGCAAAGAGACCCAGTGCTTC. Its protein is CATSAPLAGKETQCF.

The CDR3 sequence: CASSLGWNNEQFF. The CDR3 DNA follows: TGTGCCAGCAGCTTAGGTTGGAACAATGAGCAGTTCTTC. The chain carries TRBV7-2 and TRBJ2-1, with unresolved D. The CDR3 is made up of 13 amino acids. Germline CDR1 is SGHTA and CDR2 is FQGNSA. Trimming stripped 1 base from V and 5 bases from J, with 6 bases between.

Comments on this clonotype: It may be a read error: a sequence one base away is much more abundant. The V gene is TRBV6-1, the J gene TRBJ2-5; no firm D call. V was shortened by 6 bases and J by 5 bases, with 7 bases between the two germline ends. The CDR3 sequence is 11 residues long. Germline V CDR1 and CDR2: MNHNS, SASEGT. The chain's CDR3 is CASRRTETQYF. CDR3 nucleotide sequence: TGTGCCAGCAGGCGAACCGAGACCCAGTACTTC.